The next 6 T cell receptor beta chains were all read from a single sample in a study of cytomegalovirus exposure and HLA in healthy donors. PCR primers comprised 60 Vbeta and 13 Jbeta primers. The repertoire was sequenced with immunoSEQ multiplex PCR; TCRdb's copy has only in-frame clones and lacks some. The sample records 150,000 to 200,000 clones, about 78% being singletons. The sequenced sample consisted of PBMCs. The receptors originated from a man in his forties in good health and CMV-seronegative.

A word on this clone: One junction end disagrees with the germline gene, perhaps due to a read error. This chain connects TRBV5-4 to TRBJ1-1, with TRBD1 matching 7 bases. Germline values: CDR1 SGHNT, CDR2 YYREEE (reference sequence). CDR3 length equals 15 residues. The CDR3 spells CASSFTGTEPTEAFF. As DNA, the CDR3 is TGTGCCAGCAGCTTCACCGGGACAGAGCCCACTGAAGCTTTCTTC.

This clone has only a few counts. The V gene is TRBV11-1, the J gene TRBJ2-7; 8 bases agree with TRBD2. CDR1 is SGHAT and CDR2 is FQDESV in the germline V gene (reference sequence). The CDR3 loop spans 15 amino acids. V dropped 0 bases and J dropped 0; count of bases not matched to a gene: 1. The CDR3 DNA reads as TGTGCCAGCAGCTTAGCCGGGAGGGACTCCTACGAGCAGTACTTC. As protein: CASSLAGRDSYEQYF.

The genes are TRBV7-2 and TRBJ1-2; 7 bases line up with TRBD1. Germline assignment: CDR1 SGHTA and CDR2 FQGNSA. Trimming removed 1 base from V and 7 bases from J; junction bases left unmatched: 6. The CDR3 loop spans 14 amino acids. The CDR3 loop is CASSLESRTGGYTF. The CDR3 DNA sequence: TGTGCCAGCAGCTTAGAGAGCCGGACAGGTGGCTACACCTTC. Full variable domain (remainder filled in from reference TRBV7-2 and TRBJ1-2): GAGVSQSPSNKVTEKGKDVELRCDPISGHTALYWYRQSLGQGLEFLIYFQGNSAPDKSGLPSDRFSAERTGGSVSTLTIQRTQQEDSAVYLCASSLESRTGGYTFGSGTRLTVV.

There are a few counts of this clone. This rearrangement joins TRBV19 to TRBJ1-5; no firm D call. This CDR3 has 13 residues. V dropped 6 bases and J dropped 4 bases, with 10 bases sitting between them. Germline values: CDR1 LNHDA, CDR2 SQIVND (reference sequence). The CDR3 spells CASRPPGNQPQHF. The CDR3 nucleotides read TGTGCCAGTAGGCCCCCAGGAAATCAGCCCCAGCATTTT.

This rearrangement joins TRBV6-6 to TRBJ2-5; maybe TRBD2 (6 bases). V lost 8 bases to trimming and J lost 2 bases, with 9 bases between them. The germline V gene encodes CDR1 MNHNY and CDR2 SVGAGI (reference sequence). CDR3 length: 12 amino acids. As DNA, the CDR3 is TGTGCCAGCCGGGCGGGACAAGAGACCCAGTACTTC. Translation: CASRAGQETQYF.

J is TRBJ2-7 and V is TRBV7-9, with 8 positions matching TRBD2. The CDR3 is made up of 17 amino acids. Losses at the gene ends were 5 bases for V and 3 bases for J; bases not matched to a gene: 15. The V gene's germline CDR1 is SEHNR and CDR2 FQNEAQ (reference sequence). The CDR3 nucleotides are TGTGCCAGCAGCCCCACCGCCTCCTTCGGGACTAGCTACGAGCAGTACTTC. Protein product: CASSPTASFGTSYEQYF. Full variable domain (outside the CDR3, taken from reference TRBV7-9 and TRBJ2-7): DTGVSQNPRHKITKRGQNVTFRCDPISEHNRLYWYRQTLGQGPEFLTYFQNEAQLEKSRLLSDRFSAERPKGSFSTLEIQRTEQGDSAMYLCASSPTASFGTSYEQYFGPGTRLTVT.